This T cell receptor (beta chain) was sequenced in a study of chemoradiotherapy in HPV16-positive cancers. Study at large: Functional T-cell assays on two HPV16-positive patients' cells defined candidate HPV-specific clones and common TCR motifs.

The table came from immunoSEQ multiplex PCR; TCRdb's copy has only in-frame clones and leaves some out. The sample holds about 13,000 clones, around 82% seen once. Deletions cut 4 bases from V and 1 base from J, with 8 bases between. CDR1 and CDR2 (germline): SGHTA, FQGNSA. The CDR3 totals 14 residues. With respect to this clone: Its antigen is currently unknown.

Study-wide results and caveats: HPV-specific T cells were functionally defined from only a couple of HPV16-positive patients. Non-HPV-specific T cells did not expand in tumors during treatment, whereas candidate HPV-specific clones and E7-related motifs did. Better recurrence-free survival went with HPV-responsive T-cell expansion in HPV16-positive patients.

This TCR was sampled from a human donor with HPV-associated anogenital cancer. The chain is built from TRBV7-2 and TRBJ1-5, with TRBD1 as a possible D gene (5 bases). The sequenced sample was blood, obtained from a patient who underwent chemoradiotherapy. The CDR3 protein is CASSSGLSNQPQHF. CDR3 nucleotides: TGTGCCAGCAGCTCGGGACTGAGCAATCAGCCCCAGCATTTT.